This entry concerns a single T cell receptor (beta chain). Its specificity is unknown. Each of the CD4+ naive, central memory, regulatory and stem cell-like memory populations was sorted via CD45RO/CCR7/CD25/CD127/CD95/CD27. These data belong to a study of beta chain features in type 1 diabetes. The overall study: Cell yields, gender and age were similar in healthy donors and patients. Study conclusions and caveats: PCR might preferentially amplify shorter templates, equally in patients and controls. Among patients with Type 1 diabetes, TCRB CDR3s were moderately but significantly shorter in every one of the four CD4+ subsets.

Investigators reverse transcribed all isolated RNA, so they sequenced expressed TCRB transcripts. The method was immunoSEQ multiplex PCR; TCRdb's version includes in-frame clones alone and lacks a portion of them. The sample records approximately 120,000 clones, 15% to 20% being singletons. The germline V gene has CDR1 SGDLS and CDR2 YYNGEE. The ends were cut back, 4 bases at V and 9 bases at J, with 20 bases in the middle. There are 15 residues in the CDR3. The specimen sequenced was central memory CD4+ T cells from blood. The sequence was obtained from a man younger than 35 with type 1 diabetes. V and J are TRBV9 and TRBJ2-1; a weak D match, TRBD2 (6 bases). CDR3 nucleotides: TGTGCCAGCAGCCAAGGAGGGAGAGAGGACGGTGAGCAGTTCTTC. Translated, it gives CASSQGGREDGEQFF.